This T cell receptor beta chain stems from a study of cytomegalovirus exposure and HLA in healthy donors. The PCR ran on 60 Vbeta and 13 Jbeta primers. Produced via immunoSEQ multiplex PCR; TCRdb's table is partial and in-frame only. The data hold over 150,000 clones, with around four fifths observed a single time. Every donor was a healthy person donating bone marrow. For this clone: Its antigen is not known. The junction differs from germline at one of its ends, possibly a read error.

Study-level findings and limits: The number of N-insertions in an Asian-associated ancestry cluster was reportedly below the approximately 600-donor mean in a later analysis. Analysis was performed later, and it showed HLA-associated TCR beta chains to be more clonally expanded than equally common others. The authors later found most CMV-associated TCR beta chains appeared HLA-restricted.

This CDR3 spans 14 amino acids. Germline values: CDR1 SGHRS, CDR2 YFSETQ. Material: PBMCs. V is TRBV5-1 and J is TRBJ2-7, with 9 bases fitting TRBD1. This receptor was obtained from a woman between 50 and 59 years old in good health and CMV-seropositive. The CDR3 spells CASRLGTGPHEQYF. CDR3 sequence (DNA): TGCGCCAGCAGGTTGGGGACAGGGCCCCACGAGCAGTACTTC.